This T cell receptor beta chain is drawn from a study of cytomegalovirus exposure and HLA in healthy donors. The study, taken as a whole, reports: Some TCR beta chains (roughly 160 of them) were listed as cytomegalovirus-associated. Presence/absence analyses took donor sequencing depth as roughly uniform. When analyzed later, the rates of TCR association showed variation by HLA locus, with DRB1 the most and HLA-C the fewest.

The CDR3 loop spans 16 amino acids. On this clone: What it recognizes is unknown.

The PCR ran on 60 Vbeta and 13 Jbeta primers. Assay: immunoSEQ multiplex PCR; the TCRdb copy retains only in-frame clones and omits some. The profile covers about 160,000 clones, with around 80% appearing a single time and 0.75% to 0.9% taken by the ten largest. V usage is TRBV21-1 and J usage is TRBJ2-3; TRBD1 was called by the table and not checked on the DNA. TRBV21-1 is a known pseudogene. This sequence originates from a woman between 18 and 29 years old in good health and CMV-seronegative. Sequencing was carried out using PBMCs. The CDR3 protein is CASSNKTAISTDTQYF. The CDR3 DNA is TGTGCCAGCAGCAACAAGACAGCAATTAGCACAGATACGCAGTATTTT.